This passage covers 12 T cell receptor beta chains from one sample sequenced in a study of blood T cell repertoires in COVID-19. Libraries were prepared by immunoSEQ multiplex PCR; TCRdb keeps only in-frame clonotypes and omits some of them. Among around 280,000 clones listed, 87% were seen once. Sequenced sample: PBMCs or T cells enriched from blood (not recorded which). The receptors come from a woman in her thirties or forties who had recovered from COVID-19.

CDR3 in DNA: TGTGCCTGGAGTTTCAGAGGTCGTTCCACAGATACGCAGTATTTT. It specifies CAWSFRGRSTDTQYF. This chain connects TRBV30 to TRBJ2-3; D gene unclear. The CDR3 is 15 residues long. The germline CDR1 and CDR2 sequences are GTSNPN and SVGIG (reference sequence). V was clipped by 2 bases and J by 2 bases, with 14 bases between them.

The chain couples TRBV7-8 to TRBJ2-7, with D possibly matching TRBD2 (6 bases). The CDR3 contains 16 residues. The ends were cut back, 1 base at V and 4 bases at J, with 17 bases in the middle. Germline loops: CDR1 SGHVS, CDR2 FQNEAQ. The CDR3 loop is CASSLVGGDPGYEQYF. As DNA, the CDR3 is TGTGCCAGCAGCTTAGTGGGCGGGGATCCTGGATACGAGCAGTACTTC.

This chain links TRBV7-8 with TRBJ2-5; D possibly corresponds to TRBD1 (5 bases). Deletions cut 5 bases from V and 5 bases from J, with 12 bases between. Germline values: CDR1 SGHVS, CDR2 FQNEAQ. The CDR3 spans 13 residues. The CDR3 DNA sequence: TGTGCCAGCAGCAGATTGGGGCCCGAGACCCAGTACTTC. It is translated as CASSRLGPETQYF. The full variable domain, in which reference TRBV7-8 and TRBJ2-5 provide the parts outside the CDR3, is GAGVSQSPRYKVAKRGQDVALRCDPISGHVSLFWYQQALGQGPEFLTYFQNEAQLDKSGLPSDRFFAERPEGSVSTLKIQRTQQEDSAVYLCASSRLGPETQYFGPGTRLLVL.

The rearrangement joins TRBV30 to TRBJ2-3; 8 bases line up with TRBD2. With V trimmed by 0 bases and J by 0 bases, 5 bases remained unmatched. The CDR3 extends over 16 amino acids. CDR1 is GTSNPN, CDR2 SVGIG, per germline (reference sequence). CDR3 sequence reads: CAWSVGSSGSTDTQYF. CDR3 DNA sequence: TGTGCCTGGAGTGTCGGATCTAGCGGGAGCACAGATACGCAGTATTTT.

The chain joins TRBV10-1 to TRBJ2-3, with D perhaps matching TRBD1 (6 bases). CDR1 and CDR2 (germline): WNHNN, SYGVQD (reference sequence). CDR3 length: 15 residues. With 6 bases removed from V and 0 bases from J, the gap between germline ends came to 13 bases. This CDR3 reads CASSPDSPSTDTQYF. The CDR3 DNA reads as TGCGCCAGCAGCCCGGACAGTCCTAGCACAGATACGCAGTATTTT.

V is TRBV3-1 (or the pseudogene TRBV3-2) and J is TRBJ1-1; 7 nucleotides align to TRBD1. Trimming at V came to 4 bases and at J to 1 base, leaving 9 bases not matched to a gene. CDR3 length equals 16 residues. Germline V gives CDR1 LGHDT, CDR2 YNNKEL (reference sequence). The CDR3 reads CASSPHAGQENTEAFF. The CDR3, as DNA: TGTGCCAGCAGCCCCCATGCAGGACAGGAGAACACTGAAGCTTTCTTT.

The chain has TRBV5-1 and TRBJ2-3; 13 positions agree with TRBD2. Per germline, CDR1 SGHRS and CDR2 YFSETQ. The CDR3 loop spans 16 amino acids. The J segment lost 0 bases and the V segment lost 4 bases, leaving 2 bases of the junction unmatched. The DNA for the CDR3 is TGCGCCAGCAGCCAGACTAGCGGGAGGAGCACAGATACGCAGTATTTT. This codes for CASSQTSGRSTDTQYF.

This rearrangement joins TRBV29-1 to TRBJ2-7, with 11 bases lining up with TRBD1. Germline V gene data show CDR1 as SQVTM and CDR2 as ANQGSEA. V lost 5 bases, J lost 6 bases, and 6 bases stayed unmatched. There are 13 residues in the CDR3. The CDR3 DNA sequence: TGCAGCGTTAATCCCGGGACAGGGGGCGAGCAGTACTTC. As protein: CSVNPGTGGEQYF.

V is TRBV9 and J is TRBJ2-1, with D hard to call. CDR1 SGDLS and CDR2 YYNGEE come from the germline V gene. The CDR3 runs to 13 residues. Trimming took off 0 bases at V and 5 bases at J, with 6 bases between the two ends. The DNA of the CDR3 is TGTGCCAGCAGCGTAGGCAGTCACAATGAGCAGTTCTTC. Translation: CASSVGSHNEQFF.

The CDR3 loop is CASSGLAGGTDTQYF. The CDR3 DNA follows: TGCGCCAGCAGCGGTCTAGCGGGAGGCACAGATACGCAGTATTTT. The chain is built from TRBV4-1 and TRBJ2-3, with 10 bases aligning to TRBD2. Trimming at V came to 5 bases and at J to 1 base, leaving 3 bases not matched to a gene. The CDR3 runs 15 residues. The germline CDR1 and CDR2 sequences are MGHRA and YSYEKL.

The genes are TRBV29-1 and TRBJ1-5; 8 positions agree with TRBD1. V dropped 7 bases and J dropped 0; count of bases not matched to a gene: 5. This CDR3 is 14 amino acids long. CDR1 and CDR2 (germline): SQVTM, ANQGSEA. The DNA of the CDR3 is TGCAGCGCTCAGACAGGGGCTAGCAATCAGCCCCAGCATTTT. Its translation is CSAQTGASNQPQHF.

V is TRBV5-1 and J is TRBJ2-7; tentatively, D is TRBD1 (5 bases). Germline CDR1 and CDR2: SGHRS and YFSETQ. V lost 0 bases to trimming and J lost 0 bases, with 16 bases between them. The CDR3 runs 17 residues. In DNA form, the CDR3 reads TGCGCCAGCAGCTTGGACGGTTTAGGTGGGGCCTCCTACGAGCAGTACTTC. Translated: CASSLDGLGGASYEQYF.